This T cell receptor beta chain comes out of a study of CD8+CD57+ T cells in acquired aplastic anemia. On the study more broadly: Average DNA yield from sorted CD4+ and CD8+ cells was 3.2 ug.

Overall study findings and caveats: Between the patient and control groups, CD8+ Simpson's diversity did not differ significantly. Patients and controls shared under 30 CD8+ CDR3 sequences, highly expressed in patients.

V was pared by 4 bases and J by 0 bases, with 11 bases of the junction left unmatched. The CDR3 loop spans 18 amino acids. Germline assignment: CDR1 SGHNT and CDR2 YYREEE (reference sequence). Template material for TCR beta VDJ and CDR3 profiling consisted of genomic DNA. One entry per CDR3 protein results from TCRdb running MiXCR on the reads. Among tens of thousands of distinct CDR3 sequences, roughly 69% were seen once, and the ten largest hold less than 40%. To note about this clonotype: Antigen unknown.

This sequence originates from a human donor in good health, serving as a control. V is TRBV5-4 and J is TRBJ2-1; 9 bases map to TRBD2. Sequenced: sorted CD4+, CD8+, or CD8+CD57+ T cells (not recorded which) from PBMCs. For the CDR3, the DNA is TGTGCCAGCAGCCTGGGACTTGGTAGCGGGAGCTCCTACAATGAGCAGTTCTTC. It yields the protein CASSLGLGSGSSYNEQFF.